The present T cell receptor beta chain was sequenced within a study of CD4+ T cells in melanoma. CDR3 length equals 18 residues. TCRdb's copy holds only in-frame clones and misses some; the assay was immunoSEQ multiplex PCR. In the table there are more than 8,500 clones, approximately 71% of which are singletons. Study-level results: CD8+ T cell, macrophage and B cell function reportedly correlated with neoantigen-specific CD4+ T cells. Neoantigen-specific CD4+ T cells in melanoma reportedly had diverse differentiation states.

As for this clone: What it recognizes is unknown.

V gene TRBV21-1 combines with J gene TRBJ2-3; no DNA check was done on the table's D call, TRBD1. TRBV21-1 is deemed a pseudogene. The receptor was isolated from a human donor with melanoma. The sample taken for sequencing was cells from a culture (not recorded whether cultured in vitro). CDR3 bases: TGTGCCAGCAGCCTTTACCCTCGGCAGGGGTTCTTCACAGATACGCAGTATTTT. It is translated as CASSLYPRQGFFTDTQYF.